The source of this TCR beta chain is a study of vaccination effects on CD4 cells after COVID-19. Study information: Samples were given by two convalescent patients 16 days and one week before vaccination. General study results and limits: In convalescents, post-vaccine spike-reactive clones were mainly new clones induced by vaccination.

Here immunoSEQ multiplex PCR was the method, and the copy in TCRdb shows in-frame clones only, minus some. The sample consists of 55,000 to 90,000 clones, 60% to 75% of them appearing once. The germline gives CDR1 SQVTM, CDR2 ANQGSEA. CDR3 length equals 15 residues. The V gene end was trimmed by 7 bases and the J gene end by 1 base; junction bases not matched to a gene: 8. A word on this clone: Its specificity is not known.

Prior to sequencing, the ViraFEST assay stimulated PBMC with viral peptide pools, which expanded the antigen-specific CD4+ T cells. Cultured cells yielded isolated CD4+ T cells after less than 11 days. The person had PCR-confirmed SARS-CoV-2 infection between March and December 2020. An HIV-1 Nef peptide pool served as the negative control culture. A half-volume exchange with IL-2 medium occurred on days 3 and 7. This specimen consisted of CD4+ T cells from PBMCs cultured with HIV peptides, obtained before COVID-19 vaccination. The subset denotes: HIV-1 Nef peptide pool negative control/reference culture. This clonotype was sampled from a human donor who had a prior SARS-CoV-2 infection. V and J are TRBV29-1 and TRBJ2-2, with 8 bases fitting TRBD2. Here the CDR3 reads CSGLRSGMNTGELFF. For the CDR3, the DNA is TGCAGCGGACTTCGTAGCGGGATGAACACCGGGGAGCTGTTTTTT.